The TCR beta chain described here comes from a study of early T cells in non-severe SARS-CoV-2 infection. Background on the study: Sequencing was performed on bulk RNA from unsorted whole blood, leaving chains unpaired. Regarding the study as a whole: Using VDJdb, the matching emphasized anti-spike CD8 responses while missing private and CD4 specificities.

Individual cDNA molecules carried attached unique molecular identifiers. Each CDR3 protein gets one entry after TCRdb re-called the 5' RACE reads with MiXCR. The sample contains around 63,000 distinct CDR3 sequences, about 9% of which appear only once. Trimming at V came to 4 bases and at J to 4 bases, leaving 8 bases not matched to a gene. Germline assignment: CDR1 SGHTA and CDR2 FQGNSA. This CDR3 has 17 amino acids. This clonotype was observed many times. Its antigen is unknown. The receptor comes from an adult who was a healthcare worker with PCR-confirmed SARS-CoV-2 infection or an uninfected control (not recorded which). This chain joins TRBV7-2 and TRBJ2-3; TRBD2 matches 13 bases. This sample comprised whole blood, obtained at baseline. The CDR3 nucleotides are TGTGCCAGCAGCTCCTCCGGACTAGCGGGAGTGTCAGATACGCAGTATTTT. Its protein is CASSSSGLAGVSDTQYF.